What follows is one T cell receptor beta chain and its context. This CDR3 is also generated by other DNA sequences in the sample. Methods used by the authors: The assay estimated nucleated cells by amplifying reference gene primers. The method was immunoSEQ multiplex PCR; TCRdb's version includes in-frame clones alone and lacks a portion of them. V and J calls and clone size are copied from that table; D and trimming were computed from the DNA. Among about 210,000 clones, about 88% were seen once, and the ten largest hold under 2%. This CDR3 region has 14 residues. V was pared by 3 bases and J by 2 bases, with 12 bases between. CDR1 is SGHNT and CDR2 is YYREEE in the germline V gene (reference sequence). This specimen belongs to a study of blood T cell repertoires in COVID-19. Turning to the study itself: Researchers got acute and convalescent COVID-19 samples from the United States, Italy and Spain. Sources were T cells, B-cell-depleted T cells, or PBMCs; the material itself was cDNA or gDNA.

This clonotype was sampled from a man between 18 and 35 years old with active or convalescent COVID-19. Sequencing was carried out using peripheral blood. The chain combines TRBV5-4 with TRBJ2-7; D is undetermined. The CDR3 DNA follows: TGTGCCAGCAGCTCGAGAGGAAGAGCCTACGAGCAGTACTTC. This encodes CASSSRGRAYEQYF.